Below are 17 T cell receptor beta chains sequenced from a single sample in a study of blood T cells in healthy people across ages. Together with a sample-barcoded 5' primer, a J-beta primer mix was included in a second PCR lasting about 6 to 11 cycles. TCRdb reprocessed the 5' RACE reads with MiXCR, giving one entry per CDR3 protein. Here the sample spans about 830,000 distinct CDR3 sequences, approximately 67% being singletons. The sequencing sample was made of blood. All receptors derive from a man aged 25 to 40 in good health.

The chain has TRBV27 and TRBJ1-1; 9 bases fit TRBD1. CDR1 is MNHEY, CDR2 SMNVEV, per germline (reference sequence). V trimming: 8 bases; J trimming: 11 bases; junction bases outside the gene matches: 15. The CDR3 contains 14 residues. CDR3: CASGTTGGHMKAFF. CDR3 bases: TGTGCCAGCGGAACTACAGGGGGCCATATGAAGGCTTTCTTT.

The chain combines TRBV9 with TRBJ2-1; the D gene could be TRBD1 or TRBD2 (6 bases each). This CDR3 contains 15 residues. V was cut by 0 bases and J by 2 bases, with 9 bases left in between. Germline CDR1 and CDR2: SGDLS and YYNGEE. Here the CDR3 reads CASSVGGAAYNEQFF. In DNA, the CDR3 is TGTGCCAGCAGCGTAGGGGGGGCCGCCTACAATGAGCAGTTCTTC.

The chain has TRBV11-3 and TRBJ2-1, with 8 bases fitting TRBD1. Trimming removed 5 bases from V and 9 bases from J; junction bases left unmatched: 6. The germline gives CDR1 SGHNT, CDR2 YENEEA. The CDR3 extends over 13 amino acids. CDR3 sequence: CASSQGANFEQFF. The CDR3 coding sequence is TGTGCCAGCAGCCAGGGGGCGAATTTTGAGCAGTTCTTC.

This chain uses TRBV4-2 with TRBJ2-1, with TRBD2 as a possible D gene (5 bases). Trimming shortened V by 0 bases and J by 8 bases, and 17 bases separated the two germline ends. This CDR3 has 16 amino acids. CDR1 and CDR2 (germline): LGHNA, YNFKEQ. This CDR3 is CASSQDWQADIDEQFF. CDR3 nucleotide sequence: TGTGCCAGCAGCCAAGATTGGCAAGCGGATATCGATGAGCAGTTCTTC.

The chain carries TRBV20-1 and TRBJ2-1; 9 bases align to TRBD1. Trimming removed 5 bases from V and 4 bases from J; junction bases left unmatched: 9. The CDR3 length is 15 residues. CDR1 DFQATT and CDR2 SNEGSKA come from the germline V gene (reference sequence). The CDR3 here is CSAEPGTGTYNEQFF. The CDR3, as DNA: TGCAGTGCTGAACCCGGGACAGGGACTTACAATGAGCAGTTCTTC.

The gene calls are TRBV29-1 and TRBJ2-5, with unresolved D. TRBJ2-7 explains the end of the DNA better; the J call may be wrong. This CDR3 is 11 amino acids long. Germline V gene sequence: CDR1 SQVTM, CDR2 ANQGSEA. CDR3 sequence reads: CSVNAGYEQYF. CDR3 DNA: TGCAGCGTTAATGCAGGCTACGAGCAGTACTTC.

V and J are TRBV7-8 and TRBJ2-5; weak D call: TRBD2 (6 bases). Deletions cut 6 bases from V and 5 bases from J, with 22 bases between. Germline CDR1 and CDR2: SGHVS and FQNEAQ. The CDR3 totals 16 residues. CDR3 protein: CASRPGGAIKRETQYF. CDR3 nucleotides: TGTGCCAGCAGGCCTGGAGGGGCGATTAAGCGGGAGACCCAGTACTTC.

The chain is built from TRBV5-1 and TRBJ2-7, with D maybe TRBD1 (7 bases). Germline CDR1 and CDR2: SGHRS and YFSETQ. This CDR3 spans 16 amino acids. Trimming stripped 4 bases from V and 2 bases from J, with 19 bases between. CDR3 sequence: CASSARAGGQPYEQYF. The CDR3 DNA sequence: TGCGCCAGCAGCGCAAGGGCCGGGGGACAGCCCTACGAGCAGTACTTC.

The chain uses TRBV19 and TRBJ2-7, with 7 bases fitting TRBD1. V gave up 6 bases and J gave up 3 bases; unmatched junction bases: 5. The CDR3 runs to 13 residues. In germline, CDR1 is LNHDA, CDR2 SQIVND (reference sequence). As DNA, the CDR3 is TGTGCCAGTAGGCAAGACAGGGACTACGAGCAGTACTTC. This codes for CASRQDRDYEQYF.

Comments on this clonotype: One end of the junction does not line up with germline, which may come from a read error. The CDR3 bases are TGTGCCAGCAGTTTATCGTGGAGACTCACATCCCAAGGCACAGGTACGCAGTATTTT. Its protein is CASSLSWRLTSQGTGTQYF. The chain combines TRBV27 with TRBJ2-3, with D tentatively TRBD1 (5 bases). The CDR3 extends over 19 amino acids. Germline V CDR1 and CDR2: MNHEY, SMNVEV (reference sequence).

This chain's CDR3 is CAWSVLLAEETQYF. The CDR3 nucleotides are TGTGCCTGGAGTGTACTGCTAGCCGAAGAGACCCAGTACTTC. V gene TRBV30 combines with J gene TRBJ2-5; D is perhaps TRBD2 (5 bases). The CDR3 is 14 amino acids. V lost 0 bases to trimming and J lost 3 bases, with 11 bases between them. CDR1 is GTSNPN, CDR2 SVGIG, per germline (reference sequence).

V is TRBV20-1 and J is TRBJ2-1; TRBD2 aligns across 7 bases. The CDR3 is 15 amino acids. Germline V lookup: CDR1 DFQATT, CDR2 SNEGSKA (reference sequence). V dropped 0 bases and J dropped 8; count of bases not matched to a gene: 10. CDR3 DNA: TGCAGTGCTAGAGAGGGGAGCGGGGCGTGGGATGAGCAGTTCTTC. Its protein is CSAREGSGAWDEQFF.

The sample holds a few counts of this clonotype. The chain carries TRBV7-9 and TRBJ2-1, with a weak D call TRBD2 (6 bases). The germline CDR1 and CDR2 sequences are SEHNR and FQNEAQ (reference sequence). Trimming took 5 bases from V and 7 from J, leaving 21 bases between them. This CDR3 is 16 amino acids long. CDR3 in amino acids: CASSPLAPAGLNEQFF. The DNA of the CDR3 is TGTGCCAGCAGCCCCCTCGCCCCGGCGGGGTTGAATGAGCAGTTCTTC.

This sequence joins TRBV3-1 and TRBJ1-2, with TRBD1 identical over 8 bases. J lost 3 bases, V lost 1 base, and 10 bases had no gene match. This CDR3 contains 17 residues. Germline CDR1 and CDR2: LGHDT and YNNKEL (reference sequence). This CDR3 is CASSQGPRTGLYYGYTF. In nucleotides, the CDR3 is TGTGCCAGCAGCCAAGGGCCAAGGACAGGGCTTTACTATGGCTACACCTTC.

This chain joins TRBV10-3 and TRBJ1-5, with TRBD1 matching over 9 bases. V lost 8 bases and J lost 5; bases outside the gene matches: 7. Germline-derived CDR1 and CDR2 are ENHRY and SYGVKD. This CDR3 is built from 14 residues. This CDR3 reads CAIGDREGDQPQHF. The CDR3, as DNA: TGTGCCATCGGGGACAGGGAAGGGGATCAGCCCCAGCATTTT.

The J gene is TRBJ2-5, the V gene TRBV29-1, with 10 bases aligning to TRBD1. Germline V CDR1 and CDR2: SQVTM, ANQGSEA. This CDR3 region has 13 residues. V was pared by 2 bases and J by 11 bases, with 8 bases of the junction left unmatched. This CDR3 is CSVEPGQGVEQYF. The CDR3 coding sequence is TGCAGCGTTGAACCCGGACAGGGGGTTGAGCAGTACTTC.

The DNA for the CDR3 is TGTGCCAGCAGTTACAATGGACAGGGCTACGAGCAGTACTTC. Translation: CASSYNGQGYEQYF. J is TRBJ2-7 and V is TRBV6-2 or TRBV6-3; TRBD1 matches 8 bases. CDR1 is MNHEY and CDR2 is SVGEGT in the germline V gene. The CDR3 runs to 14 residues. Trimming removed 2 bases from V and 3 bases from J; junction bases left unmatched: 3.